One sample yielded the 16 T cell receptor beta chains listed below, sequenced in a study of CD8 T cells in Susac syndrome. Random-hexamer reverse transcription was applied to about 0.45 to 1 ug RNA. TCRdb re-analysed the immunoSEQ multiplex PCR reads in MiXCR, keeping a single row per CDR3 protein. The sample lists about 210,000 distinct CDR3 sequences, roughly 94% occurring once. Sequencing used CD4+ T cells from PBMCs. These receptors all stem from a human donor with multiple sclerosis.

This clonotype has only one observation. The chain joins TRBV20-1 to TRBJ2-5; no firm D call. Trimming left V 1 base short and J 0 bases short, with 12 bases between. CDR1 is DFQATT and CDR2 is SNEGSKA in the germline V gene (reference sequence). The length of the CDR3 is 15 residues. CDR3 DNA sequence: TGCAGTGCTAGAGCCCTAGACGGGTACCAAGAGACCCAGTACTTC. Its translation is CSARALDGYQETQYF.

V and J are TRBV3-1 and TRBJ1-4; a weak D match, TRBD1 (5 bases). There are 14 residues in the CDR3. CDR1 and CDR2 (germline): LGHDT, YNNKEL (reference sequence). V was shortened by 4 bases and J by 10 bases, with 16 bases between the two germline ends. This chain's CDR3 is CASSPGEITGKLFF. The CDR3 DNA reads TGTGCCAGCAGCCCGGGGGAGATCACTGGAAAACTGTTTTTT.

The rearrangement links TRBV3-1 to TRBJ1-2; D might be TRBD1 (5 bases). This CDR3 comprises 14 residues. Per the germline V gene, CDR1 is LGHDT and CDR2 is YNNKEL (reference sequence). Trimming shortened V by 1 base and J by 5 bases, and 11 bases separated the two germline ends. The CDR3, as DNA: TGTGCCAGCAGCCAAGTGGGGCAGAGATATGGCTACACCTTC. Amino acids: CASSQVGQRYGYTF. The variable domain in full, completed from reference TRBV3-1 and TRBJ1-2, reads DTAVSQTPKYLVTQMGNDKSIKCEQNLGHDTMYWYKQDSKKFLKIMFSYNNKELIINETVPNRFSPKSPDKAHLNLHINSLELGDSAVYFCASSQVGQRYGYTFGSGTRLTVV.

The chain combines TRBV20-1 with TRBJ2-7, with 10 bases lining up with TRBD1. The germline V gene encodes CDR1 DFQATT and CDR2 SNEGSKA (reference sequence). Losses at the gene ends were 1 base for V and 7 bases for J; bases not matched to a gene: 10. The CDR3 totals 15 residues. The CDR3: CSARAPGQGNEEQYF. Written as DNA, the CDR3 is TGCAGTGCTAGAGCTCCGGGACAGGGGAATGAAGAGCAGTACTTC.

The J gene is TRBJ2-2, the V gene TRBV3-1; 8 positions agree with TRBD1. This CDR3 region has 16 residues. Germline CDR1 is LGHDT and CDR2 is YNNKEL (reference sequence). V shed 4 bases, J shed 5 bases, and the junction held 9 bases outside the gene matches. CDR3 in DNA: TGTGCCAGCAGCCTCAGGGGGCTCGGTGGTACCGGGGAGCTGTTTTTT. It yields the protein CASSLRGLGGTGELFF.

This clonotype was picked up one time. This chain joins TRBV30 and TRBJ2-5; no reliable D call. V lost 2 bases to trimming and J lost 0 bases, with 13 bases between them. CDR1 and CDR2 from the germline V gene are GTSNPN and SVGIG (reference sequence). This CDR3 region has 15 residues. The CDR3: CAWSSSELYQETQYF. CDR3 coding DNA: TGTGCCTGGAGTAGTTCTGAGTTGTACCAAGAGACCCAGTACTTC.

CDR3 in DNA: TGTGCCACCAGCAGAGTTGCCATAGCGGCGGGCACAGATACGCAGTATTTT. This encodes CATSRVAIAAGTDTQYF. The rearrangement joins TRBV15 to TRBJ2-3, with D tentatively TRBD2 (6 bases). Germline CDR1 reads LNHNV; CDR2 reads YYDKDF (reference sequence). Trimming pared 1 base from V and 1 base from J, leaving 15 bases between. This CDR3 is 17 amino acids long.

This clonotype has only one observation. J is TRBJ1-5 and V is TRBV20-1; tentative D call: TRBD1 (5 bases). The CDR3 loop spans 15 amino acids. The germline V gene encodes CDR1 DFQATT and CDR2 SNEGSKA (reference sequence). Trimming removed 3 bases at V and 5 bases at J, with 17 bases between. The CDR3 loop is CSARGVGDEDQPQHF. CDR3 DNA sequence: TGCAGTGCTAGGGGGGTTGGGGACGAGGATCAGCCCCAGCATTTT.

This chain joins TRBV20-1 and TRBJ2-7, with unresolved D. V was cut by 5 bases and J by 0 bases, with 11 bases left in between. Germline V gene data show CDR1 as DFQATT and CDR2 as SNEGSKA (reference sequence). This CDR3 contains 13 residues. The CDR3 sequence is CSAHASSSYEQYF. In nucleotides, the CDR3 is TGCAGTGCTCACGCGTCGAGCTCCTACGAGCAGTACTTC.

J is TRBJ2-5 and V is TRBV20-1, with TRBD2 identical over 9 bases. This CDR3 has 15 residues. Trimming at V came to 3 bases and at J to 3 bases, leaving 8 bases not matched to a gene. The germline gives CDR1 DFQATT, CDR2 SNEGSKA (reference sequence). In nucleotides, the CDR3 is TGCAGTGCTAGCCCCTTGCGGGGGGGGAAAGAGACCCAGTACTTC. Encoded protein: CSASPLRGGKETQYF.

The chain couples TRBV12-3 or TRBV12-4 to TRBJ2-1; TRBD1 agrees at 9 bases. This CDR3 is 15 amino acids long. With V trimmed by 6 bases and J by 6 bases, 9 bases remained unmatched. CDR3 in amino acids: CASRPLPGQGNEQFF. The CDR3, as DNA: TGTGCCAGCAGACCCCTCCCGGGACAGGGCAATGAGCAGTTCTTC.

The chain is built from TRBV5-6 and TRBJ2-7; unclear D gene. Trimming stripped 0 bases from V and 0 bases from J, with 4 bases between. CDR3 length: 13 residues. CDR1 is SGHDT, CDR2 YYEEEE, per germline. CDR3 nucleotides: TGTGCCAGCAGCTTGGCCCACTCCTACGAGCAGTACGTC. Protein product: CASSLAHSYEQYV.

The CDR3 loop is CSARTDLTDTQYF. CDR3 DNA: TGCAGTGCCCGAACGGACCTGACAGATACGCAGTATTTT. V gene TRBV20-1 combines with J gene TRBJ2-3; D not resolved. The CDR3 covers 13 residues. The V gene's germline CDR1 is DFQATT and CDR2 SNEGSKA (reference sequence). Trimming removed 6 bases from V and 3 bases from J, with 13 bases in between.

The V and J genes are TRBV25-1 and TRBJ2-7; no definite D call. The CDR3 loop spans 13 amino acids. With 0 bases removed from V and 1 base from J, the gap between germline ends came to 4 bases. The germline CDR1 and CDR2 sequences are MGHDK and SYGVNS. CDR3 in amino acids: CASSEYSSYEQYF. The CDR3 bases are TGTGCCAGCAGTGAATATTCGTCCTACGAGCAGTACTTC.

This clonotype was seen just once. J is TRBJ1-5 and V is TRBV2, with 8 bases fitting TRBD1. CDR3 length equals 15 residues. CDR1 is SNHLY, CDR2 FYNNEI, per germline. V gave up 4 bases and J gave up 0 bases; unmatched junction bases: 2. This chain's CDR3 is CASSADRDSNQPQHF. CDR3 nucleotides: TGTGCCAGCAGTGCGGACAGGGATAGCAATCAGCCCCAGCATTTT.

V is TRBV20-1 and J is TRBJ2-1; TRBD1 agrees at 7 bases. V trimming: 3 bases; J trimming: 8 bases; junction bases outside the gene matches: 4. Germline-derived CDR1 and CDR2 are DFQATT and SNEGSKA (reference sequence). This CDR3 contains 12 residues. Here the CDR3 reads CSASKGADEQFF. CDR3 sequence (DNA): TGCAGTGCTAGTAAGGGGGCCGATGAGCAGTTCTTC.